The 6 T cell receptor beta chains presented below share a single source sample, sequenced in a study of blood T cell repertoires in COVID-19. Clones were sequenced by immunoSEQ multiplex PCR, and TCRdb holds only the in-frame ones, with some missing. The table records about 53,000 clones, 77% of them present only once. Source material: peripheral blood. The receptors come from a man between 65 and 79 years old with active or convalescent COVID-19.

This clone was detected only a few times. This rearrangement joins TRBV7-2 to TRBJ1-2; 7 bases are a match to TRBD1. With 3 bases clipped from V and 5 bases from J, the junction kept 3 bases outside the gene matches. The CDR3 extends over 13 amino acids. Germline CDR1 is SGHTA and CDR2 is FQGNSA. DNA for the CDR3: TGTGCCAGCAGCTTGGGACAGTTTTATGGCTACACCTTC. The encoded protein is CASSLGQFYGYTF.

This sequence joins TRBV6-2 or TRBV6-3 and TRBJ2-5; weak D call: TRBD1 (6 bases). CDR3 length: 14 residues. The germline gives CDR1 MNHEY, CDR2 SVGEGT. Trimming took 6 bases from V and 2 from J, leaving 13 bases between them. This CDR3 is CASSPGTFQETQYF. CDR3 nucleotides: TGTGCCAGCAGCCCCGGGACATTTCAAGAGACCCAGTACTTC.

The chain carries TRBV11-2 and TRBJ2-2; D is perhaps TRBD2 (6 bases). The CDR3 is 12 residues long. Trimming cost V 4 bases and J 6 bases, with 6 bases left between them. Germline CDR1 is SGHAT and CDR2 is FQNNGV. The CDR3, as DNA: TGTGCCAGCAGCTGGGGGGCCGGGGAGCTGTTTTTT. Its translation: CASSWGAGELFF.

This chain links TRBV4-1 with TRBJ1-5; D is possibly TRBD1 (5 bases). Trimming removed 1 base at V and 3 bases at J, with 16 bases between. Germline CDR1 MGHRA, CDR2 YSYEKL. The CDR3 consists of 17 residues. The CDR3 DNA sequence: TGCGCCAGCAGCCAAGTTCAGGGCAGGAGGGCCAATCAGCCCCAGCATTTT. Its translation is CASSQVQGRRANQPQHF.

The CDR3 loop reads CASTLQGIGTEAFF. The CDR3 bases are TGTGCCAGTACCTTACAGGGAATCGGCACTGAAGCTTTCTTT. The rearrangement joins TRBV19 to TRBJ1-1, with D possibly TRBD1 on 6 matching bases. The length of the CDR3 is 14 residues. V shed 7 bases and J shed 4 bases, with 16 bases lying between them. Germline V lookup: CDR1 LNHDA, CDR2 SQIVND (reference sequence).

The chain carries TRBV19 and TRBJ1-4; D is undetermined. The ends were cut back, 10 bases at V and 0 bases at J, with 9 bases in the middle. There are 13 residues in the CDR3. CDR1 is LNHDA and CDR2 is SQIVND in the germline V gene (reference sequence). Here the CDR3 reads CATSDPTNEKLFF. The CDR3 DNA sequence: TGTGCCACCTCAGATCCAACTAATGAAAAACTGTTTTTT. Variable domain in full (rest from reference TRBV19 and TRBJ1-4): DGGITQSPKYLFRKEGQNVTLSCEQNLNHDAMYWYRQDPGQGLRLIYYSQIVNDFQKGDIAEGYSVSREKKESFPLTVTSAQKNPTAFYLCATSDPTNEKLFFGSGTQLSVL.